Here is one TCR beta chain with its context. Its recognized antigen is unknown. Qualities for individual bases were not recorded, and no much larger clone is one base off. This sample is drawn from a study of T cell responses to AZD1222 COVID-19 vaccine (dated by TCRdb to the early 2020s). For the study in its entirety: AZD1222 recipients whose second dose came at about 4 weeks and those whose second dose came at about 12 weeks were combined into one group, since spike-specific TCR depth and breadth did not differ between the two schedules. TCR sequencing was performed for roughly 250 trial participants, of whom about 200 were given two doses of AZD1222 and around 25 were given two doses of MenACWY control vaccine. Trial participants were enrolled by age into subgroups of 18-55, 56-69 and 70-plus years, and around 150, 28 and 57 TCR-sequenced participants, respectively, were included in these subgroups. The study at large found these results: Participants were mostly white British, with more females than males. The authors suggested clonal diversity may have been underestimated. A significant rise in spike-specific TCR breadth and depth was observed after two AZD1222 doses relative to day 0 and relative to MenACWY recipients. Because no day 14 peak-response samples were available, repertoires were characterized only after the peak T cell response. Nearly half of unique spike-specific TCRs reportedly recognized epitopes outside regions mutated in the B.1.351 and B.1.1.7 variants. The 56-69-year group was small, and its depth increase did not reach significance, likely because of low power. Only five to seven AZD1222 recipients were SARS-CoV-2 seropositive at baseline, limiting conclusions about previously exposed vaccinees. The whole spike protein was spanned by vaccine-associated CD4 TCRs, and dominant responses were seen in regions 160-218 and 743-854.

This specimen's time point label, interpreted: baseline before first vaccination. The vaccinee samples were drawn from two UK trials, COV001 and COV002, one of which was a single-blind randomized controlled phase 2/3 trial testing AZD1222 (ChAdOx1 nCoV-19) in healthy adults. Trial participant PBMC samples were collected at day 0 and day 28 after the second dose for TCRbeta chain sequencing. The CDR3 covers 13 residues, taking in both the cysteine and the phenylalanine. CDR3 DNA only is kept here, 39 bases in frame from base 1. Trimmed from V: 5 bases; trimmed from J: 3 bases; junction bases lacking a gene match: 2. The germline V gene supplies CDR1 MNHEY and CDR2 SVGAGI. The CDR3 regions of human TCRbeta chains were analyzed by immunosequencing. The paper's processing steps were these. Repertoire TCRs were checked for matches against a reference library of SARS-CoV-2-specific TCRs that had been generated using the MIRA antigen-specificity platform. Breadth was defined as the fraction of unique TCRs that were SARS-CoV-2-associated, and depth was defined as the fraction of total T cells that were SARS-CoV-2-associated. Each spike-specific TCR was assigned to its reactive spike region and to a CD4 or CD8 class using the MIRA data. Log10-transformed breadth and depth values were compared by one-way ANOVA with Sidak's multiple comparisons tests. TCRdb carries this immuneACCESS record with in-frame sequences only. Its versions omit some clonotypes, under half of them owing to an unresolved V gene in the studies checked, with the rest unexplained. V and J calls and clone size follow that table, whereas D and trimming were derived from the DNA. This sample holds roughly 180,000 clones; 94% were observed only once. The ten top clones hold about 0.6% of the sample.

The source is an adult in good health. Sequences were derived from peripheral blood, sampled on day 0 of AZD1222 vaccination. The V and J genes are TRBV6-5 and TRBJ2-7; 9 bases in between match TRBD1. The CDR3 region reads CASSRDRDYEQYF. The bases are TGTGCCAGCAGTAGGGACAGGGACTACGAGCAGTACTTC.